This T cell receptor (beta chain) appears in the sequencing data of a study of tumor-infiltrating lymphocytes in primary liver carcinoma. Findings of the study overall: Tumor-adjacent and tumor-blood pairs shared less of their repertoires than tumor region pairs shared.

The investigators made TCR beta cDNA from approximately 500 ng total RNA, using a constant-region primer. Generation of the TCR beta libraries relied on three nested multiplex PCR rounds using slightly modified ARM-PCR. It was with TRBV1-TRBV30 forward primers and a C-beta reverse primer that the first two PCR rounds were run, at around 11 cycles each. TCRdb passed the multiplex PCR reads through MiXCR, listing each CDR3 protein once. The sample contains 60,000 to 90,000 distinct CDR3 sequences, about 70% of which appear only once. Taking about 17-32 mg of unsorted bulk tissue, the authors co-extracted RNA and DNA. Patients showed chronic HBV infection and an absence of prior treatment. In regard to this clonotype: Its antigen is undetermined. Sequence at one end of the junction differs from germline and may be a read error.

In germline, CDR1 is MGHRA, CDR2 YSYEKL. The CDR3 length is 16 residues. Material for sequencing was liver tumor tissue from sampling region 4. Stated subset: tumor region T4, right-lateral pole. The receptor was isolated from a man aged 40-49 years with primary liver carcinoma and hepatitis B virus infection. The rearrangement links TRBV4-1 to TRBJ2-7; 11 bases map to TRBD2. The CDR3: CTSSQHTSGSNYEQYF. CDR3 coding DNA: TGCACCAGTAGCCAACATACTAGCGGGAGTAACTACGAGCAGTACTTC.